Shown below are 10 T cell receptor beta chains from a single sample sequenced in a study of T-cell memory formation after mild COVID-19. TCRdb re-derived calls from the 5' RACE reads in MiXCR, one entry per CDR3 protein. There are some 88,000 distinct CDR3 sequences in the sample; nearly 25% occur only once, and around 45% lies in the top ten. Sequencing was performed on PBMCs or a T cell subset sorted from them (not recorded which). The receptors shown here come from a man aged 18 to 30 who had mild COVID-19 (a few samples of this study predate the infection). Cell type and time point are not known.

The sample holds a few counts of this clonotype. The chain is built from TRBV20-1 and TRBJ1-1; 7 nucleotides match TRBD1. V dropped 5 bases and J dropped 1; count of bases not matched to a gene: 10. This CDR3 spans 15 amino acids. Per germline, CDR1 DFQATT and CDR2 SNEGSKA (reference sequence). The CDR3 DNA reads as TGCAGTGCTCTGGATGACAGGGCCCCGAACACTGAAGCTTTCTTT. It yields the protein CSALDDRAPNTEAFF.

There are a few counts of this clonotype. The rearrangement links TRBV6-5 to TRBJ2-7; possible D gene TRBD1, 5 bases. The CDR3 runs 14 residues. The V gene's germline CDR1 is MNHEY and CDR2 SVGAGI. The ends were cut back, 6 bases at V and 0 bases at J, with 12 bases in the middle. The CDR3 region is CASSPAGYSYEQYV. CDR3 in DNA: TGTGCCAGCAGCCCCGCAGGGTACTCCTACGAGCAGTACGTC.

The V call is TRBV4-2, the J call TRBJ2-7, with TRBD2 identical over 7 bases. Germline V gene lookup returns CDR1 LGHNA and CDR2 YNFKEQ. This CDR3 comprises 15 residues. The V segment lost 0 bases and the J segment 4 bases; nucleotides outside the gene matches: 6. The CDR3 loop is CASSQESGGEYEQYF. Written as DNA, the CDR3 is TGTGCCAGCAGCCAAGAAAGTGGGGGGGAGTACGAGCAGTACTTC.

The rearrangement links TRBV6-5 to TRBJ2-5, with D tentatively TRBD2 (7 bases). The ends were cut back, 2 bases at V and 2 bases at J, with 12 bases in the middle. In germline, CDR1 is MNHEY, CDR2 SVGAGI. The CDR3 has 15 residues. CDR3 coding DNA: TGTGCCAGCAGTTACGGCGGGGGCTCACAAGAGACCCAGTACTTC. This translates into CASSYGGGSQETQYF.

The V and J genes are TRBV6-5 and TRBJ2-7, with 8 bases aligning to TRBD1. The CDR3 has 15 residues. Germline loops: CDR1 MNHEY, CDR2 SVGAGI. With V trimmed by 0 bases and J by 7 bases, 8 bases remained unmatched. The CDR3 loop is CASSYSGQARGEQYF. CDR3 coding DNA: TGTGCCAGCAGTTACTCGGGACAGGCGAGGGGAGAGCAGTACTTC.

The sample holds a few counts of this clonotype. The CDR3 reads CASSWFGAAEQFF. CDR3 coding DNA: TGTGCCAGCAGTTGGTTCGGAGCAGCCGAGCAGTTCTTC. The V call is TRBV12-3 or TRBV12-4, the J call TRBJ2-1; D not resolved. V gave up 4 bases and J gave up 10 bases, with 14 bases separating them. The CDR3 has 13 amino acids.

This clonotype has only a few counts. Here the CDR3 reads CASSYLARGVYGYTF. Written as DNA, the CDR3 is TGTGCCAGCAGTTACCTCGCCCGGGGCGTCTATGGCTACACCTTC. The V call is TRBV6-2 or TRBV6-3, the J call TRBJ1-2; D is perhaps TRBD1 (5 bases). Trimming removed 2 bases at V and 4 bases at J, with 14 bases between. The V gene's germline CDR1 is MNHEY and CDR2 SVGEGT. CDR3 size: 15 residues.

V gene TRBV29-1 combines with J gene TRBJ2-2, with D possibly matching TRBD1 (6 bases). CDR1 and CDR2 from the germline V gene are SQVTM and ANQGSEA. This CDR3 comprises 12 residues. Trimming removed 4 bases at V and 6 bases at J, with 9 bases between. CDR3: CSVGGQSGELFF. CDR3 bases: TGCAGCGTTGGGGGGCAGTCCGGGGAGCTGTTTTTT.

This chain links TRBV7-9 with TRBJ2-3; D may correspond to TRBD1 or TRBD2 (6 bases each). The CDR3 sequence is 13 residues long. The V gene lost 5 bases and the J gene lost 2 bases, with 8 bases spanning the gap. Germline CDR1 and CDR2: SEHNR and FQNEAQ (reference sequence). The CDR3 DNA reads TGTGCCAGCAGCGGGGGGCCCACAGATACGCAGTATTTT. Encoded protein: CASSGGPTDTQYF. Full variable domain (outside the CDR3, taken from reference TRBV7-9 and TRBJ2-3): DTGVSQNPRHKITKRGQNVTFRCDPISEHNRLYWYRQTLGQGPEFLTYFQNEAQLEKSRLLSDRFSAERPKGSFSTLEIQRTEQGDSAMYLCASSGGPTDTQYFGPGTRLTVL.

The CDR3 nucleotides read TGCAGTGCTCCCGAGACACAGGGGGGGACCTACGAGCAGTACTTC. Protein: CSAPETQGGTYEQYF. This chain links TRBV20-1 with TRBJ2-7; D possibly corresponds to TRBD1 (8 bases). Germline V gene lookup returns CDR1 DFQATT and CDR2 SNEGSKA (reference sequence). This CDR3 region has 15 residues. Trimming removed 5 bases from V and 2 bases from J, with 19 bases in between.